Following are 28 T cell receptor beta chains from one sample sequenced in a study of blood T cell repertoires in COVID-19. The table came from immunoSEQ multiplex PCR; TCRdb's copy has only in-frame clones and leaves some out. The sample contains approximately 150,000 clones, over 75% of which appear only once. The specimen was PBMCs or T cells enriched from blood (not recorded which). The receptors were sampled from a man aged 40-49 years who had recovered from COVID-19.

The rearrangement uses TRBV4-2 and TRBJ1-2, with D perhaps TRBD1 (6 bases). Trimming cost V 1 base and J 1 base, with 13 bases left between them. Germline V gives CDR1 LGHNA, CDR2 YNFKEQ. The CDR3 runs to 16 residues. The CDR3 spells CASSQATYRDNYGYTF. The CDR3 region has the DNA TGTGCCAGCAGCCAAGCCACTTACAGGGATAACTATGGCTACACCTTC.

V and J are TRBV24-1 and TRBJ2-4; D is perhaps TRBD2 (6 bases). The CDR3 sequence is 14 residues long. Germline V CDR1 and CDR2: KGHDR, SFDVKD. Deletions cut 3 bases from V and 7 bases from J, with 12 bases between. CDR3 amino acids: CATSDGARGNIQYF. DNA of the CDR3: TGTGCCACCAGTGATGGGGCCCGGGGGAACATTCAGTACTTC.

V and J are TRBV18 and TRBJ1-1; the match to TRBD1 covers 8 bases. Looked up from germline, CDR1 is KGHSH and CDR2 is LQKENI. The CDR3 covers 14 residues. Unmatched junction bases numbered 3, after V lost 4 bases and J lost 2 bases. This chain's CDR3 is CASSRDRGNTEAFF. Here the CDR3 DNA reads TGTGCCAGCTCACGAGACAGGGGCAACACTGAAGCTTTCTTT.

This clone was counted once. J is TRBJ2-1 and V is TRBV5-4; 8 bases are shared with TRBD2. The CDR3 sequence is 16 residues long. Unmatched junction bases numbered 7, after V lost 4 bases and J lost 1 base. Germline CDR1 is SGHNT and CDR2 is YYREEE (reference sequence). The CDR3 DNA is TGTGCCAGCAGCCCCCTTGGCGGGGGGTCCTACAATGAGCAGTTCTTC. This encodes CASSPLGGGSYNEQFF.

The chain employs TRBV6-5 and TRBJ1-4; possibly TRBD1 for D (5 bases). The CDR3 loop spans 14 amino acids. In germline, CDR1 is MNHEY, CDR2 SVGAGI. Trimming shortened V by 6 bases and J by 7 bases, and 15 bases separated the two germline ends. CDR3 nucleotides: TGTGCCAGCAGGCTAGGCAGGGATGTTGAAAAACTGTTTTTT. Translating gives CASRLGRDVEKLFF.

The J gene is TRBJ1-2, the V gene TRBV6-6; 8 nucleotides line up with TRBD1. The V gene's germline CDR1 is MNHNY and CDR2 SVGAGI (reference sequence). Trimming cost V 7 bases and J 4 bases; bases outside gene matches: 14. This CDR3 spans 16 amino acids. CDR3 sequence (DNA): TGTGCCAGCAAAGACAGGGGTCTACCCCCGCCCTATGGCTACACCTTC. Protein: CASKDRGLPPPYGYTF.

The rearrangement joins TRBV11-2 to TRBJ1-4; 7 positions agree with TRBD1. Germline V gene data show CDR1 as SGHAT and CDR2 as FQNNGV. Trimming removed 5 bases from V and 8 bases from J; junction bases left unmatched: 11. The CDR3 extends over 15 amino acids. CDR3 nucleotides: TGTGCCAGCAGCACGACAGGGACGCGTCAAGAAAAACTGTTTTTT. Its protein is CASSTTGTRQEKLFF.

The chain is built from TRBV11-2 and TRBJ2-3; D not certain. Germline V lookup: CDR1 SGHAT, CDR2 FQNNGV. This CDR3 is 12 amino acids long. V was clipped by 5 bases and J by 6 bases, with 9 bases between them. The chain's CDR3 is CASSPNRDTQYF. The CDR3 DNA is TGTGCCAGCAGCCCCAACCGGGATACGCAGTATTTT.

The CDR3 bases are TGCGCCAGCAGCGCAGTCTACAGGGACCACTCAACTAATGAAAAACTGTTTTTT. Residues: CASSAVYRDHSTNEKLFF. The V gene is TRBV4-1, the J gene TRBJ1-4; the D gene is possibly TRBD1 (6 bases). Trimming shortened V by 5 bases and J by 0 bases, and 19 bases separated the two germline ends. Looked up from germline, CDR1 is MGHRA and CDR2 is YSYEKL. This CDR3 region has 18 residues.

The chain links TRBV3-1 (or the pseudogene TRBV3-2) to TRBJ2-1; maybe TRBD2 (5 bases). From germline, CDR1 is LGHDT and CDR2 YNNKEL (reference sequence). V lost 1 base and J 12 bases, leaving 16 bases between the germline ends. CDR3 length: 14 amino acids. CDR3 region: CASSQGPDRGGQFF. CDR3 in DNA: TGTGCCAGCAGCCAAGGGCCGGACCGGGGTGGGCAGTTCTTC.

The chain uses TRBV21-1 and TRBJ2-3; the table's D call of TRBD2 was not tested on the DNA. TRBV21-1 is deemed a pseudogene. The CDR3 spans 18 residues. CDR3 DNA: TGTGCCAGCAGCACTCGGTGTTTGTTCGGGAGATACACAGATACGCAGTATTTT. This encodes CASSTRCLFGRYTDTQYF.

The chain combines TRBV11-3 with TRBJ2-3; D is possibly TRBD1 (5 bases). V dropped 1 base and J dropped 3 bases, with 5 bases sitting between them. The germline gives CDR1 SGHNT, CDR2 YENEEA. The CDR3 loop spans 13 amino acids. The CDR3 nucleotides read TGTGCCAGCAGCTTAGGACAGACAGATACGCAGTATTTT. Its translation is CASSLGQTDTQYF.

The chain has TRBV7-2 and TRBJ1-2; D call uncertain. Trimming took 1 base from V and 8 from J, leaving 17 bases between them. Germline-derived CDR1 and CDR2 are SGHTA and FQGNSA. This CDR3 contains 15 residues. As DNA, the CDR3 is TGTGCCAGCAGCTTAGTTAACGGTCTCACGGGAGGCTACACCTTC. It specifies CASSLVNGLTGGYTF.

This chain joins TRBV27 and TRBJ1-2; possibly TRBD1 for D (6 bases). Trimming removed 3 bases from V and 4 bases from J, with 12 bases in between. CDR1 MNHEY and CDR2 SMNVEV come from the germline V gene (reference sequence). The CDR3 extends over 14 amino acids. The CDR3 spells CASSFTGGGYGYTF. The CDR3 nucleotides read TGTGCCAGCAGTTTTACGGGAGGGGGCTATGGCTACACCTTC.

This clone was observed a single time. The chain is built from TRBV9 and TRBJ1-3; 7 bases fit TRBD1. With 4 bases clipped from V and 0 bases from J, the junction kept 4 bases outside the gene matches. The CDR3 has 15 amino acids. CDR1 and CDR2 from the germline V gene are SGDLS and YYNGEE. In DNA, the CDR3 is TGTGCCAGCAGCACCGGGACAGTCTCTGGAAACACCATATATTTT. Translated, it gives CASSTGTVSGNTIYF.

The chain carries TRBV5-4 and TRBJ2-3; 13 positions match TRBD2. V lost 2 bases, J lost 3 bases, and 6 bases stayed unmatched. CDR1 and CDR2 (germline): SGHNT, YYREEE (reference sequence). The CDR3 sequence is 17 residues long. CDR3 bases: TGTGCCAGCAGCTTTACTAGCGGGGGGGCAGGAACAGATACGCAGTATTTT. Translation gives CASSFTSGGAGTDTQYF.

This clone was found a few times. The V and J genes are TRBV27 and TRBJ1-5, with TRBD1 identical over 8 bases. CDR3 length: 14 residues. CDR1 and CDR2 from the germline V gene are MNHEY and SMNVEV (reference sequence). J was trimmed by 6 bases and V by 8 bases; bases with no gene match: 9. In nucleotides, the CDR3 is TGTGCCAGCCCCCAGGGGGCATTCGTTCAGCCCCAGCATTTT. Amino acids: CASPQGAFVQPQHF.

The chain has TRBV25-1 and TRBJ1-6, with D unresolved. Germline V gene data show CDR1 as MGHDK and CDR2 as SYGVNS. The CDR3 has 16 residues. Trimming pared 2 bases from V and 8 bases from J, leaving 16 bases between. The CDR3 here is CASSENFASGDSPLHF. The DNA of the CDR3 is TGTGCCAGCAGTGAAAATTTTGCATCTGGAGATTCACCCCTCCACTTT.

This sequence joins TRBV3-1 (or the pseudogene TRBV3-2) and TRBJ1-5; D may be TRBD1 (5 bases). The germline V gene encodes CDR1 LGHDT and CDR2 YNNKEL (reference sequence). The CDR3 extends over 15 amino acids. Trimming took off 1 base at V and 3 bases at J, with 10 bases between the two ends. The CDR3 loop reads CASSQGGSFNQPQHF. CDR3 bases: TGTGCCAGCAGCCAAGGGGGCAGTTTCAATCAGCCCCAGCATTTT.

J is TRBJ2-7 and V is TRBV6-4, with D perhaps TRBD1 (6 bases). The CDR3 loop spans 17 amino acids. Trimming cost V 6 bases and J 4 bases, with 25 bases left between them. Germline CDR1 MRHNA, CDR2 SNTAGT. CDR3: CASSAYADRSPGYEQYF. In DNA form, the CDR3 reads TGTGCCAGCAGCGCTTACGCCGACAGGTCTCCGGGGTACGAGCAGTACTTC.

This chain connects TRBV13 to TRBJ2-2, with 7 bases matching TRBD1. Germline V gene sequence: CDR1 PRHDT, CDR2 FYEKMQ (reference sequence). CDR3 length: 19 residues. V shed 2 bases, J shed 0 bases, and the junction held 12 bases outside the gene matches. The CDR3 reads CASSLRNPTGLSNTGELFF. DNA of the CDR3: TGTGCCAGCAGCTTAAGGAACCCGACAGGGCTTTCGAACACCGGGGAGCTGTTTTTT.

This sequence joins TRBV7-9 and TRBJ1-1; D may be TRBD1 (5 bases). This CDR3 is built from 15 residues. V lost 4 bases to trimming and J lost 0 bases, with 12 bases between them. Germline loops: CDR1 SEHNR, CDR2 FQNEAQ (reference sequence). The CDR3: CASSSAADMNTEAFF. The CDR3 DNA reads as TGTGCCAGCAGCTCCGCGGCGGACATGAACACTGAAGCTTTCTTT.

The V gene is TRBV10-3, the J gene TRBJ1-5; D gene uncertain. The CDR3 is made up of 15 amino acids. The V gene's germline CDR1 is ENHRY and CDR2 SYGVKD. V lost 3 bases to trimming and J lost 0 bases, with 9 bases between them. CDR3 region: CAISDPGRSNQPQHF. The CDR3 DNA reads TGTGCCATCAGTGATCCTGGGCGTAGCAATCAGCCCCAGCATTTT.

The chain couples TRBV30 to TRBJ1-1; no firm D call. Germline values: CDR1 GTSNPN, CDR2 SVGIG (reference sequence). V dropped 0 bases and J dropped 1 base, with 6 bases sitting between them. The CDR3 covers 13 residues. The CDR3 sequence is CAWSVLRNTEAFF. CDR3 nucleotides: TGTGCCTGGAGTGTTCTCCGGAACACTGAAGCTTTCTTT.

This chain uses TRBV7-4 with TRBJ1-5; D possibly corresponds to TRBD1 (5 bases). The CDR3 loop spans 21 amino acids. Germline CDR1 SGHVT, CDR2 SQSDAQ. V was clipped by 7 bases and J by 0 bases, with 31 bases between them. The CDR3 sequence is CASTTKGGDPYLWDSNQPQHF. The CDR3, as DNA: TGTGCCAGCACCACAAAGGGAGGGGATCCATATCTTTGGGATAGCAATCAGCCCCAGCATTTT.

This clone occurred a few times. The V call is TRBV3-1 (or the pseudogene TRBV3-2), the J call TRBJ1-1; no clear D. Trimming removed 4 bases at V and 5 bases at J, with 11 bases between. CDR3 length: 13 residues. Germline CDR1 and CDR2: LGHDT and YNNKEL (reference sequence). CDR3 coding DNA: TGTGCCAGCAGCCCCCGAACGGGGACTGAAGCTTTCTTT. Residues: CASSPRTGTEAFF.

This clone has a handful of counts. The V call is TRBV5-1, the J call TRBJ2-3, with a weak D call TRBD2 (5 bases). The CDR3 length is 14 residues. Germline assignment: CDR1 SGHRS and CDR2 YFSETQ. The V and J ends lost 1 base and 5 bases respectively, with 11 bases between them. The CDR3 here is CASSLTQSGDTQYF. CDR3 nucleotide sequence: TGCGCCAGCAGCTTGACCCAAAGCGGAGATACGCAGTATTTT.

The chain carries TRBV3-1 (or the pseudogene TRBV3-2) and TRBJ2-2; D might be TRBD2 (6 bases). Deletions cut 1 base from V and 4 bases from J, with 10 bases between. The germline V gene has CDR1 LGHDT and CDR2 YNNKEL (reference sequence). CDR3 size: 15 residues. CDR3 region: CASSQGLRGTGELFF. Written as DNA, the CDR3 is TGTGCCAGCAGCCAAGGCCTGCGGGGCACCGGGGAGCTGTTTTTT.